The T cell receptor beta chain described here comes from a study of preoperative IRX-2 immunotherapy in early breast cancer. The CDR3 is 16 amino acids. The germline V gene encodes CDR1 LNHDA and CDR2 SQIVND (reference sequence). With 5 bases removed from V and 0 bases from J, the gap between germline ends came to 15 bases. Treatment meaning: preoperative locoregional IRX-2 cytokine immunotherapy. Preoperative locoregional IRX-2 cytokine immunotherapy was tested in the phase Ib source study. TCRdb's copy holds only in-frame clones and misses some; the assay was immunoSEQ multiplex PCR. This table has thousands of clones, about 61% appearing once. The table lists this clone with a few counts.

The clonotype originates from a human donor with breast cancer. V is TRBV19 and J is TRBJ2-3; D is uncertain. The source material was tumor tissue, sampled before IRX-2 immunotherapy. This CDR3 is CASSPIGRFSTDTQYF. The CDR3, as DNA: TGTGCCAGTAGTCCCATCGGACGGTTTAGCACAGATACGCAGTATTTT.